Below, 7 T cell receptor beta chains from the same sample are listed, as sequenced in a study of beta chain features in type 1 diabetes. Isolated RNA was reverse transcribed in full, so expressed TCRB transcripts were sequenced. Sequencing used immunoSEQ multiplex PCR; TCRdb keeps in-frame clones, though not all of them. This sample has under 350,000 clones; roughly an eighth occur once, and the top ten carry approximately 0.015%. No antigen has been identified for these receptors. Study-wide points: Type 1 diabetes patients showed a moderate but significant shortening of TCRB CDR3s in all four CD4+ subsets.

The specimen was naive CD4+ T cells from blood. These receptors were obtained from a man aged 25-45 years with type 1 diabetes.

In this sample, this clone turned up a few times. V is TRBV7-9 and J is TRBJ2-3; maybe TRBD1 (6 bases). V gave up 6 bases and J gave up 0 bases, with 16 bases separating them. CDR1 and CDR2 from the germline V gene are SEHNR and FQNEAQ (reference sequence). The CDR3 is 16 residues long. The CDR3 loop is CASSSQTRGSTDTQYF. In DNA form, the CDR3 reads TGTGCCAGCAGTTCTCAGACCAGGGGAAGCACAGATACGCAGTATTTT.

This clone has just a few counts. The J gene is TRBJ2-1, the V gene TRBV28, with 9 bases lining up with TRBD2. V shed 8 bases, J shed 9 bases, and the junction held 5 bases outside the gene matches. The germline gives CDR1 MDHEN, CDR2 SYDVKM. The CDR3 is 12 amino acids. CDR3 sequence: CASGLARGEQFF. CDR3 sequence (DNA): TGTGCCAGCGGACTAGCGCGAGGTGAGCAGTTCTTC.

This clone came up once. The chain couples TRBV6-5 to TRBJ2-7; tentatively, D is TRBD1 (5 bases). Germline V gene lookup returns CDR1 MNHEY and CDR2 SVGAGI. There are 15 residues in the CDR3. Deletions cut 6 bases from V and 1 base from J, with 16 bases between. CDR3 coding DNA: TGTGCCAGCAGATCCCAACCTCAGGGATCCTACGAGCAGTACTTC. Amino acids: CASRSQPQGSYEQYF.

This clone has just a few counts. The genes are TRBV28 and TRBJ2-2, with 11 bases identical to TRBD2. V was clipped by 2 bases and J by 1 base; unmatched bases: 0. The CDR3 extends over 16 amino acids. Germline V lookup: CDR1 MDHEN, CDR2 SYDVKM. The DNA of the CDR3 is TGTGCCAGCAGTTTAGGGACTAGCGGGAACACCGGGGAGCTGTTTTTT. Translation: CASSLGTSGNTGELFF.

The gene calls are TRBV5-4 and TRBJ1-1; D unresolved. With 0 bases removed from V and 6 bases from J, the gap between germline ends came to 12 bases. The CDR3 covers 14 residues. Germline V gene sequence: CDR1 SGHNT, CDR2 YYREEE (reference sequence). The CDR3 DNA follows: TGTGCCAGCAGCTTGGGGCAGCTTGGAGCTGAAGCTTTCTTT. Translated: CASSLGQLGAEAFF.

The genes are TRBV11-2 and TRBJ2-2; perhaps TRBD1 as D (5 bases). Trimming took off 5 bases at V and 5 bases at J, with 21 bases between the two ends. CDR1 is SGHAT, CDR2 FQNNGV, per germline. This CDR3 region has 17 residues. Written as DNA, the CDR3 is TGTGCCAGCAGCCCTGCTTTGAGCCAGGGTCTGACCGGGGAGCTGTTTTTT. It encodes CASSPALSQGLTGELFF.

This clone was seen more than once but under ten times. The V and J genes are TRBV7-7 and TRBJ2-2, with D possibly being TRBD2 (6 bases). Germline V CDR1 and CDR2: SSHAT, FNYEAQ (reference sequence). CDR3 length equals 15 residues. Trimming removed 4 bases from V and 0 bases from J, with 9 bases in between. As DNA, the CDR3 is TGTGCCAGCAGCTCTAGCGCGTCGAACACCGGGGAGCTGTTTTTT. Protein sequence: CASSSSASNTGELFF.